This T cell receptor beta chain came from a study of cytomegalovirus exposure and HLA in healthy donors. Study-level results: The majority of TCR sequences were rare, yet some public TCRs appeared in many donors.

About this clone: Its antigen remains unknown.

The V gene's germline CDR1 is SNHLY and CDR2 FYNNEI. The CDR3 covers 16 residues. Deletions cut 2 bases from V and 0 bases from J, with 11 bases between. The donors were in the roughly 130-subject validation cohort; that cohort was separate from the approximately 670-subject first cohort. Method: immunoSEQ multiplex PCR; TCRdb's copy keeps in-frame clones and lacks some. This sample has over 200,000 clones, with nearly 90% found just once. This chain links TRBV2 with TRBJ2-1, with D perhaps TRBD2 (5 bases). Material: PBMCs. This receptor was obtained from a woman aged 18-29 years in good health and CMV-seronegative. Written as DNA, the CDR3 is TGTGCCAGCAGTGAATATGTGACTACCTCCTACAATGAGCAGTTCTTC. This encodes CASSEYVTTSYNEQFF.